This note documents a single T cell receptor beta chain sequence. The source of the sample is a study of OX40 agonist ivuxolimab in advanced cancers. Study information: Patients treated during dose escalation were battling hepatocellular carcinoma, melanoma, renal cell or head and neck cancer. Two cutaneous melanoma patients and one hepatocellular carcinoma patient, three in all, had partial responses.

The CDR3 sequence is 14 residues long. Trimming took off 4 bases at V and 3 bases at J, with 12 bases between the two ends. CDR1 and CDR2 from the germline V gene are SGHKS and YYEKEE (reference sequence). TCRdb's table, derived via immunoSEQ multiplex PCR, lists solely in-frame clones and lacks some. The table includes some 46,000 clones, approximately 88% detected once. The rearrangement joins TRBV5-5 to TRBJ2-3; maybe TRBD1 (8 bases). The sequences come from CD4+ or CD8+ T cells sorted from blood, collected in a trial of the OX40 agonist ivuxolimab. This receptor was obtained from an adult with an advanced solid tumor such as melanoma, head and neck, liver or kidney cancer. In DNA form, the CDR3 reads TGTGCCAGCAGCATACAGGGGGGGACAGATACGCAGTATTTT. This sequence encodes CASSIQGGTDTQYF.